A selection of T cell receptor beta chains follows, all from one sample in a study of blood T cell repertoires in COVID-19. TCRdb keeps only in-frame clones here, not all; method: immunoSEQ multiplex PCR. The sample lists about 180,000 clones, 80% seen once, with around an eighth in the top ten. Sequencing input: PBMCs or T cells enriched from blood (not recorded which). Receptors were obtained from a man aged 60-69 years who had been exposed to COVID-19. The CDR3 runs from the conserved cysteine through the conserved F or W. Expanded clones are given a class, and other clones once, few, many or no size at all.

j_gene,abundance,v_gene,CDR3aa
TRBJ2-3,-,TRBV28,CASSQSGSGADTQYF
TRBJ2-1,-,TRBV5-6,CASSSPGTGDSYNEQFF
TRBJ1-1,-,TRBV11-2,CASRLKMGRENTEAFF
TRBJ2-7,-,TRBV7-2,CASSPGLATHF
TRBJ2-5,-,TRBV5-5,CASSTLAGGQETQYF
TRBJ1-3,-,TRBV10-2,CASSLAGAGNTIYF
TRBJ2-1,-,TRBV25-1,CASRSGSSYNEQFF
TRBJ2-1,-,TRBV20-1,CSASRGRAPNEQFF
TRBJ2-3,-,TRBV19,CAATRGESPTDTQYF
TRBJ2-7,few,TRBV5-1,CASSLEAGAHYEQYF
TRBJ2-7,-,TRBV30,CAWSVHVGGVGYEQYF
TRBJ2-7,-,TRBV5-4,CASSAPGLAGPYEQYF
TRBJ2-3,-,TRBV7-2,CASSLQAGGNSDTQYF
TRBJ1-6,-,TRBV28,CASSPGTTVSSPLHF
TRBJ1-2,-,TRBV27,CASSFLGLGSGYTF
TRBJ2-7,-,TRBV19,CASSSYRDNSYEQYF
TRBJ2-3,once,TRBV7-9,CASSLALRGTDTQYF
TRBJ2-7,-,TRBV5-6,CASSLVPIGEQYF
TRBJ1-2,-,TRBV5-6,CASSVRTGGRANYGYTF
TRBJ2-3,-,TRBV5-1,CASSPRTSGRGDTQYF
TRBJ2-7,-,TRBV19,CASSIDGASGSRYEQYF
TRBJ2-6,-,TRBV10-3,CAISGQVTGANVLTF
TRBJ1-5,-,TRBV19,CASSITRQHQPQHF
TRBJ2-5,-,TRBV7-3,CASSMRPPGQGRRETQYF
TRBJ2-3,-,TRBV7-2,CASSLPVKAGVGDTQYF
TRBJ1-2,-,TRBV28,CASKVDREGYTF